This T cell receptor (beta chain) comes out of a study of shared clonotypes between healthy human individuals. General observations from the study: Naive subsets usually exceeded memory subsets in estimated richness. Collection of samples was limited to blood; tissue repertoires likely differ.

Sequencing was performed with immunoSEQ multiplex PCR; in TCRdb, only in-frame clones are kept and a portion is missing. The sample has around 2,000,000 clones; roughly 94% are singletons. This CDR3 has 11 amino acids. V lost 5 bases, J lost 4 bases, and 8 bases lay in between. Germline CDR1 GTSNPN, CDR2 SVGIG (reference sequence). The donors were all Caucasian adults (living in Nashville, Tennessee). As to this clone: Its antigen is still unknown.

The sequence came from a man between 18 and 29 years old in good health. This chain links TRBV30 with TRBJ1-1; D gene unclear. The specimen sequenced was naive CD4+ T cells sorted from blood. The sample's subset: CD45RA+ positively selected. In nucleotides, the CDR3 is TGTGCCTGGGTCAAGGCCACTGAAGCTTTCTTT. Its protein is CAWVKATEAFF. The variable domain in full, completed from reference TRBV30 and TRBJ1-1, reads SQTIHQWPATLVQPVGSPLSLECTVEGTSNPNLYWYRQAAGRGLQLLFYSVGIGQISSEVPQNLSASRPQDRQFILSSKKLLLSDSGFYLCAWVKATEAFFGQGTRLTVV.